This TCR beta chain emerged from a study of blood T cell repertoires in COVID-19. In the authors' methods: Reference gene primer amplification gave estimated nucleated cell counts. Some clones are missing from TCRdb's copy, which holds only in-frame ones; the method was immunoSEQ multiplex PCR. V and J calls and clone size follow that table, whereas D and trimming were derived from the DNA. The profile shows 350,000 or so clones, roughly 90% of them singletons. Cohorts were assigned according to the clinical history that participants reported. Germline V gene sequence: CDR1 LGHDT, CDR2 YNNKEL (reference sequence). The V segment lost 2 bases and the J segment 3 bases; nucleotides outside the gene matches: 4. There are 16 residues in the CDR3.

The rearrangement links TRBV3-1 (or the pseudogene TRBV3-2) to TRBJ1-2; 12 bases line up with TRBD1. The clonotype was recovered from a woman younger than 45 who had been exposed to COVID-19. Material: PBMCs or T cells enriched from blood (not recorded which). In DNA form, the CDR3 reads TGTGCCAGCAGCCAACGAGGGACAGGGGGCGACTATGGCTACACCTTC. This sequence encodes CASSQRGTGGDYGYTF.